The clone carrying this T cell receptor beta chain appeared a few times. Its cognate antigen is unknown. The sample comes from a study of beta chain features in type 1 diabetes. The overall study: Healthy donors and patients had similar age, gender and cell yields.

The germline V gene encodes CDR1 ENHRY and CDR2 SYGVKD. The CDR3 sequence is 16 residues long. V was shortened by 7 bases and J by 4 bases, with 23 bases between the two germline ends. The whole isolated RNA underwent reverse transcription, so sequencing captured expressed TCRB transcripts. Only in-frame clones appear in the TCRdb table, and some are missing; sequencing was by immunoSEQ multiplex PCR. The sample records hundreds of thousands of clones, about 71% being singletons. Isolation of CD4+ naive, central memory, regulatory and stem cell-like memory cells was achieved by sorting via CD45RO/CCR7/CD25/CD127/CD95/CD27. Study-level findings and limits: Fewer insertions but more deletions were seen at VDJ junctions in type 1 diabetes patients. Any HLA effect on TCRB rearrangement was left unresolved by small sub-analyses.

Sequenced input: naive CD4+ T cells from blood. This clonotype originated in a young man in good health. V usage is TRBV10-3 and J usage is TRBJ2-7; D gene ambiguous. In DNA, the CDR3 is TGTGCCATCACCAATTGGAAGGATAAGACTCATTACGAGCAGTACTTC. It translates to CAITNWKDKTHYEQYF.